The 20 T cell receptor beta chains below all came from one sample that was sequenced in a study of shared clonotypes between healthy human individuals. Generated by immunoSEQ multiplex PCR, the TCRdb table keeps only in-frame clones and is missing some. The sample shows a few hundred thousand clones, around 67% of them seen only once. Sequenced material: memory CD4+ T cells sorted from blood. Subset of the sample: CD45RA-negative fraction. These TCRs come from a man aged 25 to 40 in good health.

V and J are TRBV2 and TRBJ2-7; TRBD1 matches 9 bases. Trimming took 8 bases from V and 1 from J; bases not matched to a gene: 6. This CDR3 has 14 amino acids. Germline-derived CDR1 and CDR2 are SNHLY and FYNNEI. CDR3 nucleotide sequence: TGTGCCAGCCCGTCGGGACAGGGTTCCTACGAGCAGTACTTC. Translating gives CASPSGQGSYEQYF.

The chain recombines TRBV6-6 with TRBJ1-5, with TRBD1 matching 8 bases. Trimming removed 0 bases from V and 12 bases from J; junction bases left unmatched: 1. Germline loops: CDR1 MNHNY, CDR2 SVGAGI (reference sequence). The CDR3 extends over 12 amino acids. The CDR3 spells CASSYSGTGQHF. The CDR3, as DNA: TGTGCCAGCAGTTACTCAGGGACAGGCCAGCATTTT.

The chain combines TRBV19 with TRBJ2-7, with 8 bases fitting TRBD2. Germline CDR1 LNHDA, CDR2 SQIVND (reference sequence). The V segment lost 5 bases and the J segment 3 bases; nucleotides outside the gene matches: 6. There are 14 residues in the CDR3. The CDR3, as DNA: TGTGCCAGTAGTGTCGGCGGGAGGATCTACGAGCAGTACTTC. This gives the protein CASSVGGRIYEQYF.

The chain employs TRBV6-5 and TRBJ2-1, with D perhaps being TRBD1 or TRBD2 (5 bases each). The CDR3 contains 14 residues. Germline loops: CDR1 MNHEY, CDR2 SVGAGI. V lost 3 bases and J lost 6, with 12 bases in between. The CDR3 loop reads CASSYRSGPNEQFF. CDR3 DNA: TGTGCCAGCAGTTATAGGTCGGGGCCCAATGAGCAGTTCTTC.

The J gene is TRBJ2-7, the V gene TRBV28, with TRBD1 as a possible D gene (7 bases). The germline CDR1 and CDR2 sequences are MDHEN and SYDVKM. With 4 bases removed from V and 3 bases from J, the gap between germline ends came to 19 bases. The CDR3 covers 16 residues. CDR3 DNA: TGTGCCAGCAGTTCCCCCGGGGGACAGAAATACTACGAGCAGTACTTC. Residues: CASSSPGGQKYYEQYF.

The chain joins TRBV5-4 to TRBJ2-7, with TRBD2 identical over 10 bases. Germline CDR1 is SGHNT and CDR2 is YYREEE (reference sequence). The CDR3 consists of 15 residues. The V gene end was trimmed by 2 bases and the J gene end by 2 bases; junction bases not matched to a gene: 4. As DNA, the CDR3 is TGTGCCAGCAGCTTAACTAGCGGGGCCACCTACGAGCAGTACTTC. The encoded protein is CASSLTSGATYEQYF.

J is TRBJ1-3 and V is TRBV5-1; D unclear. Germline lookup yields CDR1 SGHRS and CDR2 YFSETQ. The V and J ends lost 0 bases and 2 bases respectively, with 6 bases between them. The CDR3 is 14 amino acids. The CDR3 region is CASSLVEAGNTIYF. In DNA, the CDR3 is TGCGCCAGCAGCTTGGTTGAGGCTGGAAACACCATATATTTT.

The DNA of the CDR3 is TGTGCCAGCAGCTTCCAGGGGGTCACTGAAGCTTTCTTT. It translates to CASSFQGVTEAFF. V usage is TRBV7-2 and J usage is TRBJ1-1; 7 bases are a match to TRBD1. This CDR3 contains 13 residues. Germline V gene lookup returns CDR1 SGHTA and CDR2 FQGNSA. The J segment lost 4 bases and the V segment lost 3 bases, leaving 2 bases of the junction unmatched.

DNA for the CDR3: TGTGCCAGCAGCTTAGATGCGTCGCAGGGGACCCAGTACTTC. Translated: CASSLDASQGTQYF. J is TRBJ2-5 and V is TRBV7-6, with a weak D call TRBD1 (5 bases). The CDR3 has 14 residues. Trimming took off 1 base at V and 7 bases at J, with 13 bases between the two ends. Germline V gene data show CDR1 as SGHVS and CDR2 as FNYEAQ.

V is TRBV9 and J is TRBJ1-1; maybe TRBD1 (6 bases). Germline V CDR1 and CDR2: SGDLS, YYNGEE. The length of the CDR3 is 15 residues. Trimming took 0 bases from V and 0 from J, leaving 9 bases between them. Here the CDR3 DNA reads TGTGCCAGCAGCGTAGGAGGGGGAATGAACACTGAAGCTTTCTTT. As protein: CASSVGGGMNTEAFF.

The chain has TRBV18 and TRBJ1-2, with D tentatively TRBD1 (5 bases). CDR1 is KGHSH and CDR2 is LQKENI in the germline V gene. V lost 4 bases, J lost 4 bases, and 16 bases lay in between. The CDR3 has 15 amino acids. CDR3 coding DNA: TGTGCCAGCTCACGTGAGGGGAGGACTGTCTATGGCTACACCTTC. This translates into CASSREGRTVYGYTF.

This clone was counted a single time. The chain employs TRBV5-1 and TRBJ2-7; 7 nucleotides match TRBD1. This CDR3 contains 13 residues. Germline assignment: CDR1 SGHRS and CDR2 YFSETQ. After removal of 4 bases from V and 3 bases from J, the junction contained 4 bases not matched to a gene. The chain's CDR3 is CASSIGTVYEQYF. Here the CDR3 DNA reads TGCGCCAGCAGCATTGGGACAGTCTACGAGCAGTACTTC.

The chain employs TRBV25-1 and TRBJ2-2; 8 nucleotides agree with TRBD1. Germline loops: CDR1 MGHDK, CDR2 SYGVNS. This CDR3 region has 13 residues. V was clipped by 6 bases and J by 16 bases; unmatched bases: 13. The CDR3 is CASRDRASRERFF. The CDR3 DNA reads as TGTGCCAGCAGGGACAGGGCGAGTAGGGAAAGGTTTTTT.

The genes are TRBV7-9 and TRBJ2-1, with 12 positions matching TRBD2. The ends lost 1 base at V and 5 bases at J; junction bases unmatched: 0. The CDR3 runs 15 residues. The V gene's germline CDR1 is SEHNR and CDR2 FQNEAQ (reference sequence). CDR3 amino acids: CASSLGLAGDNEQFF. CDR3 DNA: TGTGCCAGCAGCTTAGGACTAGCGGGAGACAATGAGCAGTTCTTC.

The rearrangement links TRBV5-1 to TRBJ2-3, with TRBD2 identical over 8 bases. The trim removed 2 bases at V and 6 bases at J, leaving 8 bases unmatched. Germline assignment: CDR1 SGHRS and CDR2 YFSETQ. The CDR3 has 15 residues. Here the CDR3 DNA reads TGCGCCAGCAGCTTATCGACTAGCGCCTCCGATACGCAGTATTTT. Translation: CASSLSTSASDTQYF.

This CDR3 is CSVEGPEGTQYF. The CDR3 nucleotides read TGCAGCGTTGAAGGACCTGAGGGTACGCAGTATTTT. This chain joins TRBV29-1 and TRBJ2-3; possible D gene TRBD2, 5 bases. This CDR3 has 12 amino acids. Germline CDR1 and CDR2: SQVTM and ANQGSEA. V was pared by 1 base and J by 8 bases, with 10 bases between.

The gene calls are TRBV7-2 and TRBJ1-6; D is possibly TRBD1 (6 bases). V was pared by 2 bases and J by 0 bases, with 17 bases between. CDR1 SGHTA and CDR2 FQGNSA come from the germline V gene. CDR3 length: 19 residues. DNA for the CDR3: TGTGCCAGCAGCTTAAGGTCACAGGGCCTTAACTCCTATAATTCACCCCTCCACTTT. Translation: CASSLRSQGLNSYNSPLHF. The variable domain in full, with the rest retrieved from reference TRBV7-2 and TRBJ1-6, is GAGVSQSPSNKVTEKGKDVELRCDPISGHTALYWYRQSLGQGLEFLIYFQGNSAPDKSGLPSDRFSAERTGGSVSTLTIQRTQQEDSAVYLCASSLRSQGLNSYNSPLHFGNGTRLTVT.

The chain links TRBV28 to TRBJ1-5, with D unresolved. This CDR3 spans 13 amino acids. V lost 5 bases, J lost 6 bases, and 11 bases lay in between. Looked up from germline, CDR1 is MDHEN and CDR2 is SYDVKM. The chain's CDR3 is CASSPFGSQPQHF. DNA of the CDR3: TGTGCCAGCAGTCCCTTTGGGTCTCAGCCCCAGCATTTT.

The chain employs TRBV10-3 and TRBJ1-5, with 7 bases fitting TRBD1. Germline CDR1 reads ENHRY; CDR2 reads SYGVKD. With 4 bases clipped from V and 5 bases from J, the junction kept 14 bases outside the gene matches. CDR3 size: 17 residues. CDR3 in DNA: TGTGCCATCAGTGGGGAGGGGGCAGGGGCGGTGGATCAGCCCCAGCATTTT. This gives the protein CAISGEGAGAVDQPQHF.

The CDR3 here is CASRPGQLYGYTF. CDR3 sequence (DNA): TGTGCCAGCAGACCAGGACAGCTTTATGGCTACACCTTC. This chain uses TRBV28 with TRBJ1-2; tentatively, D is TRBD1 (6 bases). Trimming left V 6 bases short and J 5 bases short, with 13 bases between. The length of the CDR3 is 13 residues. Germline CDR1 reads MDHEN; CDR2 reads SYDVKM.